One sample yielded the 25 T cell receptor beta chains listed below, sequenced in a study of a mutant IDH1 vaccine in newly diagnosed glioma. The time point was: week 35, safety follow-up. Each vaccine dose was 300 ug of mutant IDH1 20-mer peptide, with topical imiquimod. These receptors lack a known antigen. Profiled with immunoSEQ multiplex PCR; TCRdb holds only in-frame clones, not every one. The sample carries about 31,000 clones, approximately 80% recorded once. The source material was PBMCs, sampled from a glioma patient whose treatment included an IDH1 peptide vaccine. Receptor source: a man in his thirties or forties with glioma.

The chain employs TRBV6-5 and TRBJ2-7; D may be TRBD1 or TRBD2 (5 bases each). The CDR3 spans 13 residues. Per germline, CDR1 MNHEY and CDR2 SVGAGI. The germline V and J ends were trimmed by 7 bases and 5 bases, with 15 bases remaining between them. CDR3 protein: CASKRGPFDEQYF. The CDR3 DNA follows: TGTGCCAGCAAAAGGGGACCCTTCGACGAGCAGTACTTC.

The chain is built from TRBV11-2 and TRBJ2-2; D possibly corresponds to TRBD2 (6 bases). The germline V gene has CDR1 SGHAT and CDR2 FQNNGV. V lost 3 bases, J lost 9 bases, and 11 bases lay in between. The CDR3 totals 13 residues. The CDR3 sequence is CASSFLAARELFF. CDR3 DNA sequence: TGTGCCAGCAGCTTTTTAGCGGCGCGGGAGCTGTTTTTT. The variable domain in full, with the rest retrieved from reference TRBV11-2 and TRBJ2-2, is EAGVAQSPRYKIIEKRQSVAFWCNPISGHATLYWYQQILGQGPKLLIQFQNNGVVDDSQLPKDRFSAERLKGVDSTLKIQPAKLEDSAVYLCASSFLAARELFFGEGSRLTVL.

The genes are TRBV10-3 and TRBJ1-1; 7 nucleotides line up with TRBD1. Trimming cost V 5 bases and J 0 bases; bases outside gene matches: 6. The CDR3 is 15 amino acids. Germline assignment: CDR1 ENHRY and CDR2 SYGVKD. The CDR3 reads CAISKLQGMNTEAFF. The CDR3 DNA follows: TGTGCCATCAGTAAACTACAGGGGATGAACACTGAAGCTTTCTTT.

The chain uses TRBV11-3 and TRBJ2-5; 10 nucleotides align to TRBD2. Germline CDR1 and CDR2: SGHNT and YENEEA. This CDR3 contains 16 residues. V dropped 5 bases and J dropped 2; count of bases not matched to a gene: 8. The CDR3 region has the DNA TGTGCCAGCAGCCCAGGACTAGCGGTCCTACAAGAGACCCAGTACTTC. Protein sequence: CASSPGLAVLQETQYF.

V usage is TRBV6-5 and J usage is TRBJ2-1; no firm D call. The ends were cut back, 0 bases at V and 7 bases at J, with 7 bases in the middle. The CDR3 loop spans 13 amino acids. Germline V gene data show CDR1 as MNHEY and CDR2 as SVGAGI. The CDR3 protein is CASSYSHFNEQFF. The CDR3 DNA reads TGTGCCAGCAGTTACTCCCACTTTAATGAGCAGTTCTTC.

This chain links TRBV5-1 with TRBJ1-1; TRBD1 is a possible D gene (5 bases). Germline V CDR1 and CDR2: SGHRS, YFSETQ. This CDR3 has 17 amino acids. Between the trimmed V and J ends, which lost 0 bases and 1 base, there was a span of 16 bases. The DNA of the CDR3 is TGCGCCAGCAGCTTGGGGGACCGACAGACCGCGAACACTGAAGCTTTCTTT. Translated: CASSLGDRQTANTEAFF.

V is TRBV27 and J is TRBJ1-1, with 11 bases that match TRBD1. The CDR3 is made up of 16 amino acids. Trimming cost V 4 bases and J 0 bases; bases outside gene matches: 4. CDR1 and CDR2 from the germline V gene are MNHEY and SMNVEV (reference sequence). The CDR3 region has the DNA TGTGCCAGCAGTTCTGGGACAGGGGGACTGAACACTGAAGCTTTCTTT. Its protein product is CASSSGTGGLNTEAFF.

The V call is TRBV5-4, the J call TRBJ2-1; 8 positions agree with TRBD2. The CDR3 is 14 residues long. With V trimmed by 0 bases and J by 7 bases, 3 bases remained unmatched. Germline lookup yields CDR1 SGHNT and CDR2 YYREEE (reference sequence). CDR3 DNA sequence: TGTGCCAGCAGCTTGGACCTAGCGGGTAATGAGCAGTTCTTC. Translated: CASSLDLAGNEQFF.

The genes are TRBV25-1 and TRBJ1-4; tentative D call: TRBD1 (5 bases). Between the trimmed V and J ends, which lost 7 bases and 6 bases, there was a span of 12 bases. CDR1 is MGHDK, CDR2 SYGVNS, per germline. This CDR3 is built from 13 residues. This chain's CDR3 is CASTRGGDEKLFF. CDR3 sequence (DNA): TGTGCCAGCACCCGTGGGGGGGATGAAAAACTGTTTTTT. Combining the CDR3 with reference TRBV25-1 and TRBJ1-4 gives the whole variable domain EADIYQTPRYLVIGTGKKITLECSQTMGHDKMYWYQQDPGMELHLIHYSYGVNSTEKGDLSSESTVSRIRTEHFPLTLESARPSHTSQYLCASTRGGDEKLFFGSGTQLSVL.

The chain uses TRBV7-9 and TRBJ2-7; 9 bases are shared with TRBD2. CDR1 is SEHNR, CDR2 FQNEAQ, per germline (reference sequence). This CDR3 comprises 16 residues. Trimming removed 1 base from V and 1 base from J; junction bases left unmatched: 5. As DNA, the CDR3 is TGTGCCAGCAGCTTAGGTTTAGCGGGAGTATCCTACGAGCAGTACTTC. Protein product: CASSLGLAGVSYEQYF. The variable domain in full, completed from reference TRBV7-9 and TRBJ2-7, reads DTGVSQNPRHKITKRGQNVTFRCDPISEHNRLYWYRQTLGQGPEFLTYFQNEAQLEKSRLLSDRFSAERPKGSFSTLEIQRTEQGDSAMYLCASSLGLAGVSYEQYFGPGTRLTVT.

The chain is built from TRBV6-5 and TRBJ1-1; D possibly corresponds to TRBD1 (6 bases). V lost 0 bases and J lost 0, with 11 bases in between. The germline CDR1 and CDR2 sequences are MNHEY and SVGAGI. The CDR3 has 16 amino acids. The DNA of the CDR3 is TGTGCCAGCAGTTACTCACCGGGGGCTATGAACACTGAAGCTTTCTTT. This encodes CASSYSPGAMNTEAFF.

The chain carries TRBV27 and TRBJ2-7; possible D gene TRBD1, 6 bases. CDR1 is MNHEY, CDR2 SMNVEV, per germline (reference sequence). This CDR3 contains 14 residues. V lost 2 bases, J lost 3 bases, and 11 bases lay in between. The CDR3 spells CASSLNRAIYEQYF. CDR3 coding DNA: TGTGCCAGCAGTTTAAACAGGGCGATCTACGAGCAGTACTTC.

This sequence joins TRBV6-6 and TRBJ2-3, with a weak D call TRBD1 (6 bases). V was shortened by 2 bases and J by 9 bases, with 12 bases between the two germline ends. Per the germline V gene, CDR1 is MNHNY and CDR2 is SVGAGI (reference sequence). CDR3 length equals 13 residues. CDR3 sequence: CASSYPGQGTQYF. The DNA for the CDR3 is TGTGCCAGCAGTTACCCAGGTCAGGGGACGCAGTATTTT.

This clone was seen only once. The chain is built from TRBV7-9 and TRBJ1-2; no firm D call. Germline V lookup: CDR1 SEHNR, CDR2 FQNEAQ (reference sequence). The CDR3 covers 13 residues. The germline V and J ends were trimmed by 3 bases and 3 bases, with 8 bases remaining between them. CDR3 amino acids: CASSFRRDYGYTF. CDR3 nucleotides: TGTGCCAGCAGCTTCCGACGGGACTATGGCTACACCTTC.

The chain couples TRBV15 to TRBJ2-6; D gene uncertain. The germline V and J ends were trimmed by 4 bases and 1 base, with 5 bases remaining between them. Looked up from germline, CDR1 is LNHNV and CDR2 is YYDKDF (reference sequence). This CDR3 has 14 residues. The CDR3 sequence is CATSTFSGANVLTF. In nucleotides, the CDR3 is TGTGCCACCAGCACGTTTTCTGGGGCCAACGTCCTGACTTTC.

This chain connects TRBV10-3 to TRBJ2-1, with D perhaps being TRBD1 or TRBD2 (6 bases each). The CDR3 sequence is 13 residues long. The germline V gene has CDR1 ENHRY and CDR2 SYGVKD. V lost 10 bases and J 9 bases, leaving 19 bases between the germline ends. Here the CDR3 reads CATRGLGGPEQFF. CDR3 in DNA: TGTGCCACCAGAGGGCTAGGGGGGCCTGAGCAGTTCTTC.

The CDR3 here is CAISLSGNTIYF. The CDR3 region has the DNA TGTGCCATCAGCCTCTCTGGAAACACCATATATTTT. The genes are TRBV10-3 and TRBJ1-3; D remains ambiguous. CDR1 ENHRY and CDR2 SYGVKD come from the germline V gene. V lost 6 bases and J 0 bases, leaving 3 bases between the germline ends. The CDR3 length is 12 residues.

This clone was counted a few times. The rearrangement links TRBV6-6 to TRBJ2-3; no clear D gene. Germline V gene sequence: CDR1 MNHNY, CDR2 SVGAGI (reference sequence). The V and J ends lost 4 bases and 4 bases respectively, with 15 bases between them. The CDR3 contains 15 residues. The DNA of the CDR3 is TGTGCCAGCAGTTCCCCAACACAGCCTCCAGATACGCAGTATTTT. It encodes CASSSPTQPPDTQYF.

This rearrangement joins TRBV27 to TRBJ2-7; 12 nucleotides agree with TRBD2. Germline V gene sequence: CDR1 MNHEY, CDR2 SMNVEV (reference sequence). V lost 7 bases to trimming and J lost 3 bases; unmatched junction nucleotides: 4. CDR3 length: 14 amino acids. CDR3 sequence: CASTWTSGNYEQYF. Written as DNA, the CDR3 is TGTGCCAGCACTTGGACTAGCGGGAACTACGAGCAGTACTTC.

This clone was observed a handful of times. The V and J genes are TRBV19 and TRBJ1-1; D gene ambiguous. CDR3 length: 11 amino acids. V was trimmed by 6 bases and J by 5 bases, leaving 7 bases between them. Germline-derived CDR1 and CDR2 are LNHDA and SQIVND (reference sequence). CDR3 residues: CASSLGTEAFF. CDR3 bases: TGTGCCAGTAGCCTGGGAACTGAAGCTTTCTTT.

The rearrangement joins TRBV30 to TRBJ2-7, with unresolved D. Per the germline V gene, CDR1 is GTSNPN and CDR2 is SVGIG (reference sequence). This CDR3 is 14 amino acids long. With 2 bases removed from V and 0 bases from J, the gap between germline ends came to 11 bases. The CDR3 sequence is CAWSQQTSSYEQYF. In DNA form, the CDR3 reads TGTGCCTGGAGTCAACAGACGAGCTCCTACGAGCAGTACTTC.

The chain couples TRBV4-1 to TRBJ2-7; a possible D gene is TRBD2 (6 bases). CDR3 length: 13 residues. Trimming took off 4 bases at V and 4 bases at J, with 11 bases between the two ends. Germline values: CDR1 MGHRA, CDR2 YSYEKL. The CDR3 loop is CASSRDSSYEQYF. The CDR3 DNA sequence: TGCGCCAGCAGCCGGGACTCCAGTTACGAGCAGTACTTC.

This chain connects TRBV14 to TRBJ2-7; unclear D gene. This CDR3 comprises 12 residues. Per germline, CDR1 SGHDN and CDR2 FVKESK. V lost 0 bases and J lost 7, with 7 bases in between. CDR3: CASSQDGVEQYF. As DNA, the CDR3 is TGTGCCAGCAGCCAAGACGGAGTAGAGCAGTACTTC. Based on the CDR3 plus reference TRBV14 and TRBJ2-7, the full variable domain is EAGVTQFPSHSVIEKGQTVTLRCDPISGHDNLYWYRRVMGKEIKFLLHFVKESKQDESGMPNNRFLAERTGGTYSTLKVQPAELEDSGVYFCASSQDGVEQYFGPGTRLTVT.

This chain joins TRBV11-2 and TRBJ2-1; D remains ambiguous. V lost 3 bases, J lost 5 bases, and 8 bases lay in between. Germline CDR1 is SGHAT and CDR2 is FQNNGV. This CDR3 comprises 13 residues. The CDR3 loop is CASSFTNHNEQFF. The CDR3 bases are TGTGCCAGCAGCTTCACGAACCACAATGAGCAGTTCTTC.

V gene TRBV7-2 combines with J gene TRBJ1-4, with D unresolved. CDR3 length: 15 residues. The V and J ends lost 3 bases and 4 bases respectively, with 12 bases between them. Germline CDR1 SGHTA, CDR2 FQGNSA. CDR3 protein: CASSLKGSLNEKLFF. The CDR3 bases are TGTGCCAGCAGCTTGAAGGGCTCTCTTAATGAAAAACTGTTTTTT.